This note documents a single T cell receptor (beta chain) sequence. Its target is not known. The data were obtained in a study of Tregs in tolerant kidney transplant recipients. Overall study results and limits: This study did not directly address biological reproducibility. Findings come from small patient numbers and require larger validation. Tregs expanded with activated donor B cells seemed most donor-specific.

The assay was immunoSEQ multiplex PCR, and TCRdb's table has in-frame clones only and misses some. The sample includes about 22,000 clones, over 70% of them seen just once. This CDR3 contains 15 residues. V lost 0 bases, J lost 5 bases, and 4 bases stayed unmatched. CDR1 and CDR2 from the germline V gene are MGHRA and YSYEKL. Mixed chimerism was transient after nonmyeloablative marrow transplants from related graft donors. The sequenced sample was CD8+ T cells from blood (PBMCs), obtained 6 months after the transplant. The chain carries TRBV4-1 and TRBJ2-3; 8 bases map to TRBD2. This TCR was recovered from a human patient who received a combined kidney and bone marrow transplant. Some of these T cells may belong to the graft donor. The CDR3 nucleotides read TGCGCCAGCAGCCAAGATCCGCTAGCGGGAGATACGCAGTATTTT. This gives the protein CASSQDPLAGDTQYF.